Listed here is a single TCR beta chain. V was pared by 9 bases and J by 4 bases, with 15 bases between. CDR1 is MNHEY, CDR2 SVGEGT, per germline. The CDR3 covers 13 residues. This entry comes from a study of blood T cell repertoires in COVID-19. Study in general: The United States, Italy and Spain supplied acute and convalescent COVID-19 samples. The analysed material was cDNA or gDNA that came from T cells, B-cell-depleted T cells, or PBMCs.

Profiled with immunoSEQ multiplex PCR; TCRdb holds only in-frame clones, not every one. Of around 200,000 clones in the sample, 83% were seen once. This chain joins TRBV6-2 or TRBV6-3 and TRBJ1-1; D unclear. Sequences were obtained from peripheral blood. This TCR derives from a woman in her twenties or thirties with COVID-19, enrolled during active disease. Here the CDR3 DNA reads TGTGCCAGTAGCGGCGGGGTCGGCACTGAAGCTTTCTTT. Residues: CASSGGVGTEAFF.